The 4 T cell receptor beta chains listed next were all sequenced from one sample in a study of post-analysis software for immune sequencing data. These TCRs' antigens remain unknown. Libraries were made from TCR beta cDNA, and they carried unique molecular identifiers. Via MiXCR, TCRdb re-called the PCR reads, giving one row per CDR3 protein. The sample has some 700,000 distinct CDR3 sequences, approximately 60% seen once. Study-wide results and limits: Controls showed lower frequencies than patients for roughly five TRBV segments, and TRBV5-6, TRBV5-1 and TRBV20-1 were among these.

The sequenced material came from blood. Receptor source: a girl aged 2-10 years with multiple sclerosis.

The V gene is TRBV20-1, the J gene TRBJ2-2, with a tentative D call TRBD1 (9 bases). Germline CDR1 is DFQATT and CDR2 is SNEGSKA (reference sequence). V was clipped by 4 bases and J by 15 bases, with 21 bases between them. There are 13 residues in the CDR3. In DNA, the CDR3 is TGCAGTGCTATACAGGGGGCGGGAGGCATGATGTTTTTT. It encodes CSAIQGAGGMMFF.

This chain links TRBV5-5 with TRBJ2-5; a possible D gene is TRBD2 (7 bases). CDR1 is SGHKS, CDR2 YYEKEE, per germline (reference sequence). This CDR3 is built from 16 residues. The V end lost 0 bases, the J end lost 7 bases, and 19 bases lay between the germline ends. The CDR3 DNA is TGTGCCAGCAGCTTGGCCTTAAGGCAGAGGGGGGGGACCCAGTACTTC. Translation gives CASSLALRQRGGTQYF.

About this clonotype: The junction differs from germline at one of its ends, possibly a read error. The CDR3 region is CTIKQTEPEPLHF. The CDR3 DNA reads as TGTACCATCAAGCAGACAGAGCCCGAACCCCTCCACTTT. The chain links TRBV10-3 to TRBJ1-6, with D perhaps matching TRBD1 (5 bases). This CDR3 is 13 amino acids long. Germline-derived CDR1 and CDR2 are ENHRY and SYGVKD.

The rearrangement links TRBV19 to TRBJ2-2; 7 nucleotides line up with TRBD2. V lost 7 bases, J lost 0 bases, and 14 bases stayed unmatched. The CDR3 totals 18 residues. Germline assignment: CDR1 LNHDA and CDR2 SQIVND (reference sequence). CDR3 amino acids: CASTPGPSSGANTGELFF. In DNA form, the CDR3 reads TGTGCCAGTACCCCAGGCCCGTCTAGCGGAGCGAACACCGGGGAGCTGTTTTTT.